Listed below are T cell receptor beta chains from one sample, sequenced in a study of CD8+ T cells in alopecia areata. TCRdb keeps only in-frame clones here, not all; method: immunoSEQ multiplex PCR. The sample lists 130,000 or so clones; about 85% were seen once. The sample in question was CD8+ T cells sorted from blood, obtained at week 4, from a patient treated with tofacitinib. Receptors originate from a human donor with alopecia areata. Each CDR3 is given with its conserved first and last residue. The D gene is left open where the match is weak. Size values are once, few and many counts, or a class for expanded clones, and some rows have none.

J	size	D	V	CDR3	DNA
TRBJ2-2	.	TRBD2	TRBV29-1	CSVLAAAGELFF	TGCAGCGTTCTAGCGGCGGCCGGGGAGCTGTTTTTT
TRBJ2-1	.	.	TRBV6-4	CASSDKQDSYNEQFF	TGTGCCAGCAGTGATAAACAGGACTCCTACAATGAGCAGTTCTTC
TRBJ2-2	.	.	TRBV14	CASSQEWWGTGELFF	TGTGCCAGCAGCCAAGAATGGTGGGGAACCGGGGAGCTGTTTTTT
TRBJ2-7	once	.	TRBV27	CASRGPGTEKYEQYF	TGTGCCAGCAGAGGGCCCGGGACGGAAAAGTACGAGCAGTACTTC
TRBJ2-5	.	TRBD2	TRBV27	CASSLSPGLAGKAETQYF	TGTGCCAGCAGTTTATCTCCCGGGCTAGCGGGTAAAGCTGAGACCCAGTACTTC
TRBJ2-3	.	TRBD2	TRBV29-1	CSVEDSGGPEITQYF	TGCAGCGTTGAAGATAGCGGGGGGCCGGAGATTACGCAGTATTTT
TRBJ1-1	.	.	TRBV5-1	CASSTSGGGTEAFF	TGCGCCAGCAGCACTTCGGGGGGAGGAACTGAAGCTTTCTTT
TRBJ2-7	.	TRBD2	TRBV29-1	CSASNAGTTAYEQYF	TGCAGCGCTTCTAATGCCGGGACTACTGCCTACGAGCAGTACTTC
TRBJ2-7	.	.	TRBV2	CASMGLEQYF	TGTGCCAGCATGGGACTCGAGCAGTACTTC
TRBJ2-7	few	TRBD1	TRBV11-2	CASSLPPDRYPYEQYF	TGTGCCAGCAGCTTACCCCCGGACAGGTACCCCTACGAGCAGTACTTC
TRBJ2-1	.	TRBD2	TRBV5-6	CASSGTSGRYEQFF	TGTGCCAGCAGTGGGACTAGCGGGAGGTATGAGCAGTTCTTC
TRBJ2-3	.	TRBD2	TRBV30	CAWSVGTSLDTQYF	TGTGCCTGGAGTGTCGGGACTAGCCTGGATACGCAGTATTTT
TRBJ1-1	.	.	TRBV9	CASSLRGMNTEAFF	TGTGCCAGCAGCTTAAGGGGGATGAACACTGAAGCTTTCTTT
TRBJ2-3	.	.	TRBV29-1	CSVGWGVSTDTQYF	TGCAGCGTTGGCTGGGGGGTGTCCACAGATACGCAGTATTTT
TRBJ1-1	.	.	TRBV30	CAWSEGRRAFF	TGTGCCTGGAGTGAAGGCAGGAGGGCTTTCTTT
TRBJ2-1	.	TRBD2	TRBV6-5	CASRPGTSGYNEQFF	TGTGCCAGCAGGCCCGGGACTAGCGGCTACAATGAGCAGTTCTTC
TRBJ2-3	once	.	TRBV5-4	CASSSGSSTDTQYF	TGTGCCAGCAGCTCAGGGTCTAGCACAGATACGCAGTATTTT
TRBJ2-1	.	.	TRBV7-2	CASSLFMGGNEQFF	TGTGCCAGCAGCTTATTTATGGGGGGCAATGAGCAGTTCTTC
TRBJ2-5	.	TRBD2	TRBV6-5	CASSLAGGHETQYF	TGTGCCAGCAGTCTAGCGGGGGGGCATGAGACCCAGTACTTC
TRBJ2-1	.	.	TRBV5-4	CASSLGLNEQFF	TGTGCCAGCAGCTTGGGACTCAATGAGCAGTTCTTC
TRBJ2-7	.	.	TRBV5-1	CASSLGVNSYEQYF	TGCGCCAGCAGCTTGGGAGTCAACTCCTACGAGCAGTACTTC
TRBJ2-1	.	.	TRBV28	CASSFGGEQFF	TGTGCCAGCAGTTTTGGGGGTGAGCAGTTCTTC